Listed below are T cell receptor beta chains from one sample, sequenced in a study of T cell responses to AZD1222 COVID-19 vaccine. Assay: immunoSEQ multiplex PCR; the TCRdb copy retains only in-frame clones and omits some. Of roughly 40,000 clones in the sample, roughly 75% were seen once. Material: peripheral blood, obtained on day 0 of AZD1222 vaccination. The receptors shown here come from an adult in good health. CDR3s include the opening cysteine and the closing phenylalanine or tryptophan. The D gene is left open where the match is weak. Some rows mark clone size as missing; the rest say once, few, many or name a class of expanded clone.

j_call v_call clone_size d_call cdr3_aa cdr3_nt
TRBJ1-1 TRBV6-5 - - CASSSALGGGTEAFF TGTGCCAGCAGTTCGGCCCTGGGAGGGGGCACTGAAGCTTTCTTT
TRBJ1-4 TRBV6-6 - - CASSYSFREELFF TGTGCCAGCAGTTACTCTTTTCGGGAGGAACTGTTTTTT
TRBJ2-1 TRBV5-1 - TRBD2 CASSWWGLAGSSYNEQFF TGCGCCAGCAGCTGGTGGGGACTAGCGGGGAGCTCCTACAATGAGCAGTTCTTC
TRBJ1-1 TRBV7-3 - - CASSALGGGEAFF TGTGCCAGCAGCGCATTGGGGGGTGGGGAAGCTTTCTTT
TRBJ1-3 TRBV29-1 - - CSVEARASSGNTIYF TGCAGCGTTGAAGCGAGAGCTAGCTCTGGAAACACCATATATTTT
TRBJ2-3 TRBV5-1 - - CASSLAGGPSTDTQYF TGCGCCAGCAGCTTGGCCGGGGGCCCTAGCACAGATACGCAGTATTTT
TRBJ2-3 TRBV4-3 - - CASSQDRGYTDTQYF TGCGCCAGCAGCCAAGATCGGGGGTACACAGATACGCAGTATTTT
TRBJ1-3 TRBV11-2 - - CASRWGGSGNTIYF TGTGCCAGCCGTTGGGGGGGATCTGGAAACACCATATATTTT
TRBJ1-5 TRBV3-1/TRBV3-2 - - CASSQEGNQPQHF TGTGCCAGCAGCCAAGAGGGAAATCAGCCCCAGCATTTT
TRBJ1-4 TRBV7-2 once - CASSYLTGTEKLFF TGTGCCAGCAGCTATCTAACAGGGACCGAAAAACTGTTTTTT
TRBJ1-2 TRBV28 - - CASSFSPRDAANYGYTF TGTGCCAGCAGTTTCTCCCCCCGGGACGCAGCTAACTATGGCTACACCTTC
TRBJ1-6 TRBV2 - - CASSESTGKGSYNSPLHF TGTGCCAGCAGTGAATCTACAGGTAAGGGCTCCTATAATTCACCCCTCCACTTT
TRBJ1-4 TRBV21-1 - - CASSKERQGFGLANEKLFF TGTGCCAGCAGCAAAGAGCGGCAGGGCTTCGGATTAGCTAATGAAAAACTGTTTTTT
TRBJ1-2 TRBV5-6 - - CASSLGVQGMGGYTF TGTGCCAGCAGCTTGGGGGTGCAGGGCATGGGAGGCTACACCTTC
TRBJ2-5 TRBV5-6 few - CASSAKLRDPQETQYF TGTGCCAGCAGCGCGAAATTGAGGGACCCCCAAGAGACCCAGTACTTC
TRBJ2-1 TRBV10-2 - - CASSEPLPGHNEQFF TGCGCCAGCAGTGAGCCCCTGCCGGGACACAATGAGCAGTTCTTC
TRBJ1-5 TRBV7-3 - - CASSSPYQPQHF TGTGCCAGCAGCTCCCCATATCAGCCCCAGCATTTT
TRBJ1-1 TRBV19 - - CATNFAGGTEAFF TGTGCCACTAATTTTGCAGGAGGCACTGAAGCTTTCTTT
TRBJ2-1 TRBV11-3 - TRBD1 CASSLRGGQGEQFF TGTGCCAGCAGCTTAAGAGGGGGACAGGGTGAGCAGTTCTTC